This T cell receptor (beta chain) was sequenced for a study of control samples from healthy donors and cancer patients. Repertoires were generated with immunoSEQ multiplex PCR, while TCRdb's copy carries only in-frame clones and drops some. The table includes about 85,000 clones, approximately 91% detected once. Germline V CDR1 and CDR2: SGHRS, YFSETQ. The CDR3 runs 15 residues. Trimming removed 4 bases at V and 1 base at J, with 14 bases between. Input material: blood. This TCR derives from a woman aged 60 to 75 in good health. The V gene is TRBV5-1, the J gene TRBJ1-1, with D possibly matching TRBD1 (6 bases). The CDR3 DNA follows: TGCGCCAGCAGCGAGAACCCGGGACAGAACACTGAAGCTTTCTTT. It encodes CASSENPGQNTEAFF. Combining the CDR3 with reference TRBV5-1 and TRBJ1-1 gives the whole variable domain KAGVTQTPRYLIKTRGQQVTLSCSPISGHRSVSWYQQTPGQGLQFLFEYFSETQRNKGNFPGRFSGRQFSNSRSEMNVSTLELGDSALYLCASSENPGQNTEAFFGQGTRLTVV.